Here is one TCR beta chain with its context. Its specificity is not known. The data were obtained in a study of identifying expanded T cells in peripheral blood. Assay: immunoSEQ multiplex PCR; the TCRdb copy retains only in-frame clones and omits some. This table has fewer than 80,000 clones, approximately 80% appearing once. Healthy donors had no documented immune events, such as infections, while sampled. V gave up 4 bases and J gave up 5 bases, with 10 bases separating them. The germline CDR1 and CDR2 sequences are SGHRS and YFSETQ. This CDR3 contains 13 residues. Notes on the study in general: Approximately 1.1 clones differed between technical replicates, versus about 15 and 19 over time. Two-week clone count variance significantly increased as total template count grew.

The gene calls are TRBV5-1 and TRBJ2-1; D is perhaps TRBD2 (5 bases). The clonotype was recovered from a person aged 18 to 69 in good health. The sequenced sample consisted of blood. For the CDR3, the DNA is TGCGCCAGCAGCCCGGGGTTCAACAATGAGCAGTTCTTC. It encodes CASSPGFNNEQFF.